The 16 T cell receptor beta chains given below trace back to one sample, sequenced in a study of T cells in Graves' hyperthyroidism and ophthalmopathy (dated by TCRdb to the late 2010s). To prepare the library, multiplex PCR was applied. The instrument was an Illumina HiSeq 2000. Amplification of TCR beta CDR3 regions was carried out from RNA transcripts. The first round of RT-PCR for the TCR CDR3 was performed with the HTBI primer set and the Qiagen OneStep RT-PCR kit. In-frame beta chains were kept once TCRdb had trimmed the public reads at Q25 with fastp and called clones with MiXCR. Each CDR3 protein appears once, grouped with its most common genes and DNA. This sample lists approximately 360,000 distinct CDR3 sequences; around 25% were detected once. The ten largest clones take up 73% of the sample. Sequenced sample: blood. These receptors were taken from a man aged 50 or older with Graves' hyperthyroidism.

This clonotype has a handful of counts. The J gene is TRBJ1-5, the V gene TRBV28; possibly TRBD1 for D (5 bases). This CDR3 contains 14 residues. Germline values: CDR1 MDHEN, CDR2 SYDVKM. V lost 1 base and J lost 4, with 8 bases in between. The CDR3 is CASSLLGGNQPQHF. The CDR3 DNA is TGTGCCAGCAGTTTATTGGGGGGGAATCAGCCCCAGCATTTT.

The chain uses TRBV3-1 and TRBJ2-1; tentatively, D is TRBD1 or TRBD2 (5 bases each). The germline V gene encodes CDR1 LGHDT and CDR2 YNNKEL (reference sequence). The CDR3 totals 15 residues. V shed 8 bases and J shed 7 bases, with 21 bases lying between them. CDR3 sequence reads: CASSPPGAPGNEQFF. The CDR3 DNA is TGTGCCAGCTCACCGCCCGGGGCCCCGGGAAATGAGCAGTTCTTC.

In nucleotides, the CDR3 is TGTGCCAGCAGTTACTCGTCTCACTTAACCTACGAGCAGTACTTC. This translates into CASSYSSHLTYEQYF. J is TRBJ2-7 and V is TRBV6-5, with unresolved D. Germline CDR1 is MNHEY and CDR2 is SVGAGI. Trimming left V 0 bases short and J 2 bases short, with 11 bases between. This CDR3 has 15 amino acids.

The chain uses TRBV24-1 and TRBJ1-2, with TRBD1 matching over 9 bases. The V segment lost 0 bases and the J segment 5 bases; nucleotides outside the gene matches: 6. CDR1 and CDR2 from the germline V gene are KGHDR and SFDVKD. The CDR3 contains 16 residues. CDR3 sequence: CATSDLRTGDKYGYTF. Here the CDR3 DNA reads TGTGCCACCAGTGATTTGCGGACAGGGGATAAGTATGGCTACACCTTC.

The chain couples TRBV20-1 to TRBJ2-7, with 11 bases aligning to TRBD2. Germline V lookup: CDR1 DFQATT, CDR2 SNEGSKA (reference sequence). The CDR3 totals 14 residues. Losses at the gene ends were 1 base for V and 5 bases for J; bases not matched to a gene: 4. This chain's CDR3 is CSARGLAGSDEQYF. DNA of the CDR3: TGCAGTGCTAGAGGACTAGCGGGATCGGACGAGCAGTACTTC.

This chain joins TRBV9 and TRBJ2-1; 10 bases are a match to TRBD2. V lost 4 bases and J lost 8; bases outside the gene matches: 12. From germline, CDR1 is SGDLS and CDR2 YYNGEE. This CDR3 has 16 amino acids. The CDR3 nucleotides are TGTGCCAGCAGCTCCACCGGGACTAGCGTATTGGATGAGCAGTTCTTC. Translating it yields CASSSTGTSVLDEQFF.

This clonotype was counted between two and nine times. J is TRBJ2-7 and V is TRBV10-3; D may be TRBD1 (6 bases). This CDR3 spans 15 amino acids. Germline CDR1 ENHRY, CDR2 SYGVKD. V shed 2 bases and J shed 3 bases, with 14 bases lying between them. CDR3 nucleotide sequence: TGTGCCATCAGTGAGCCTCCCGGACAGATCTACGAGCAGTACTTC. Translated, it gives CAISEPPGQIYEQYF.

This clonotype was seen repeatedly, ten times or more. V usage is TRBV27 and J usage is TRBJ1-2; no clear D gene. This CDR3 contains 13 residues. Germline V gene data show CDR1 as MNHEY and CDR2 as SMNVEV (reference sequence). V lost 3 bases and J lost 4, with 9 bases in between. CDR3 loop: CASSFRGGYGYTF. CDR3 DNA: TGTGCCAGCAGTTTTCGGGGAGGCTATGGCTACACCTTC.

The CDR3 reads CSAPGLAGGLIADTQYF. For the CDR3, the DNA is TGCAGTGCCCCCGGACTAGCGGGAGGGCTAATTGCAGATACGCAGTATTTT. The chain joins TRBV20-1 to TRBJ2-3; 15 nucleotides match TRBD2. After removal of 6 bases from V and 4 bases from J, the junction contained 11 bases not matched to a gene. CDR3 length equals 17 residues. In germline, CDR1 is DFQATT, CDR2 SNEGSKA (reference sequence).

The V and J genes are TRBV5-6 and TRBJ2-5; D not certain. Germline CDR1 reads SGHDT; CDR2 reads YYEEEE. This CDR3 comprises 12 residues. With 4 bases removed from V and 8 bases from J, the gap between germline ends came to 12 bases. The CDR3 DNA sequence: TGTGCCAGCAGCCTCGCAGGTTCAACCCAGTACTTC. It codes for CASSLAGSTQYF. The whole variable domain, filled in from reference TRBV5-6 and TRBJ2-5, reads DAGVTQSPTHLIKTRGQQVTLRCSPKSGHDTVSWYQQALGQGPQFIFQYYEEEERQRGNFPDRFSGHQFPNYSSELNVNALLLGDSALYLCASSLAGSTQYFGPGTRLLVL.

This chain connects TRBV9 to TRBJ2-4; D unclear. V lost 3 bases and J lost 12, with 13 bases in between. Germline V gene data show CDR1 as SGDLS and CDR2 as YYNGEE. CDR3 size: 12 residues. CDR3 nucleotide sequence: TGTGCCAGCAGCGCACCCTCGGCAACTCAGTACTTC. Encoded protein: CASSAPSATQYF.

The V and J genes are TRBV28 and TRBJ1-2; TRBD1 aligns across 7 bases. The germline CDR1 and CDR2 sequences are MDHEN and SYDVKM. V shed 6 bases, J shed 4 bases, and the junction held 11 bases outside the gene matches. This CDR3 contains 15 residues. The CDR3 loop is CASSGLQGQIYGYTF. The CDR3 DNA reads TGTGCCAGCAGCGGGTTACAGGGACAGATCTATGGCTACACCTTC.

This sequence joins TRBV12-3 or TRBV12-4 and TRBJ2-2; TRBD2 aligns across 8 bases. The CDR3 has 15 residues. With 4 bases clipped from V and 5 bases from J, the junction kept 6 bases outside the gene matches. In DNA form, the CDR3 reads TGTGCCAGCAGTTATCAAGCGGGAGTTACCGGGGAGCTGTTTTTT. Protein sequence: CASSYQAGVTGELFF.

The chain has TRBV27 and TRBJ2-5; a weak D match, TRBD2 (6 bases). The V gene lost 2 bases and the J gene lost 3 bases, with 13 bases spanning the gap. This CDR3 spans 15 amino acids. Germline CDR1 and CDR2: MNHEY and SMNVEV (reference sequence). The CDR3 DNA reads as TGTGCCAGCAGTTTAGCGGGCGGGGATAAAGAGACCCAGTACTTC. This translates into CASSLAGGDKETQYF.

CDR3 amino acids: CSARRTGSSYNEQFF. The CDR3 bases are TGCAGTGCTCGAAGGACAGGGAGCTCCTACAATGAGCAGTTCTTC. This chain joins TRBV20-1 and TRBJ2-1, with 8 bases lining up with TRBD1. The CDR3 covers 15 residues. CDR1 is DFQATT and CDR2 is SNEGSKA in the germline V gene (reference sequence). V lost 5 bases to trimming and J lost 0 bases; unmatched junction nucleotides: 6.

In DNA form, the CDR3 reads TGTGCCAGCAGCTTATCTAGACGGGAGACCCAGTACTTC. Translated: CASSLSRRETQYF. The V call is TRBV11-2, the J call TRBJ2-5, with D uncertain. Germline CDR1 and CDR2: SGHAT and FQNNGV. V dropped 2 bases and J dropped 5 bases, with 9 bases sitting between them. The CDR3 loop spans 13 amino acids.